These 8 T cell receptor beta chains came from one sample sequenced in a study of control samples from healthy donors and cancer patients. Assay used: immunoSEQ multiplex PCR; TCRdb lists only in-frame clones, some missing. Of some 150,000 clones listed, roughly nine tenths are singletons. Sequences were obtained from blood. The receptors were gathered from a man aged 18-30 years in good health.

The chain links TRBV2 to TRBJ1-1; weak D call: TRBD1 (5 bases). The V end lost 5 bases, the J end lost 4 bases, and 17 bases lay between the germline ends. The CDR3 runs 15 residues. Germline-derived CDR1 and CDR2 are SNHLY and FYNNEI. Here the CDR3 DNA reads TGTGCCAGCAGTCAACTCAGGGCTTCTGGCACTGAAGCTTTCTTT. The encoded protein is CASSQLRASGTEAFF. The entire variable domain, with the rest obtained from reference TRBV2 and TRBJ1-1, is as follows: EPEVTQTPSHQVTQMGQEVILRCVPISNHLYFYWYRQILGQKVEFLVSFYNNEISEKSEIFDDQFSVERPDGSNFTLKIRSTKLEDSAMYFCASSQLRASGTEAFFGQGTRLTVV.

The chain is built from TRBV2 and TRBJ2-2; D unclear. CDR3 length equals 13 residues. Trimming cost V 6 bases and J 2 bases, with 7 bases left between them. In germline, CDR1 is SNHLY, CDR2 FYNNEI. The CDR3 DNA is TGTGCCAGCAGAGCGCTTAACACCGGGGAGCTGTTTTTT. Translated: CASRALNTGELFF.

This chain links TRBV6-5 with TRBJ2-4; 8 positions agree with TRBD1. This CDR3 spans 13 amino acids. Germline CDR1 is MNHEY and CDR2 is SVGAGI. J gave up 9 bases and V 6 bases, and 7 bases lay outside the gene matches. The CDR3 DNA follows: TGTGCCAGCAGCGGACAGGGATGGAGCATTCAGTACTTC. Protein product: CASSGQGWSIQYF.

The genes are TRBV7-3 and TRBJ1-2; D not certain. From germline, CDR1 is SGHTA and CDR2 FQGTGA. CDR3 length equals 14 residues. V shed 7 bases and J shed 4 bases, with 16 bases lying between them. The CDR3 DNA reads TGTGCCAGCACCCTAGCCGGGGTTCTCTATGGCTACACCTTC. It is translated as CASTLAGVLYGYTF.

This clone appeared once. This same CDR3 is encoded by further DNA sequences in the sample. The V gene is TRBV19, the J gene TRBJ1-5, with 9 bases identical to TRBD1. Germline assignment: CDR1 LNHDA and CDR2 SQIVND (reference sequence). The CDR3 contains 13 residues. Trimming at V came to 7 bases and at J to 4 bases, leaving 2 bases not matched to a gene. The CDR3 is CASTGQGNQPQHF. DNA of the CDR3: TGTGCCAGTACAGGACAGGGGAATCAGCCCCAGCATTTT.

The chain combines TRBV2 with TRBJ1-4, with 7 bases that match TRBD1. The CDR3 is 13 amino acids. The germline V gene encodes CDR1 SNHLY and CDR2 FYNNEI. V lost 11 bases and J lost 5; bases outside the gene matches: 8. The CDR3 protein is CAARTGPNEKLFF. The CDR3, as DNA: TGTGCCGCGAGGACAGGCCCAAATGAAAAACTGTTTTTT.

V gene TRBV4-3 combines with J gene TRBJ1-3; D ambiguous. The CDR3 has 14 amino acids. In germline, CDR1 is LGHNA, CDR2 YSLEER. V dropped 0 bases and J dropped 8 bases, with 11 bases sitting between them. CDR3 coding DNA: TGCGCCAGCAGCCAAGACTGGGATGAGGACACCATATATTTT. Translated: CASSQDWDEDTIYF.

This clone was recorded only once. The CDR3: CASSLSSSYNSPLHF. Here the CDR3 DNA reads TGTGCCAGCAGTTTATCCAGCTCCTATAATTCACCCCTCCACTTT. This chain connects TRBV6-2 or TRBV6-3 to TRBJ1-6; D is unresolved. Germline lookup yields CDR1 MNHEY and CDR2 SVGEGT. Trimming pared 4 bases from V and 0 bases from J, leaving 7 bases between. CDR3 length: 15 amino acids.